A selection of T cell receptor beta chains follows, all from one sample in a study of blood T cell repertoires in COVID-19. Measured with immunoSEQ multiplex PCR; TCRdb has only the in-frame clones, and not every one. Of under 90,000 clones listed, about 80% are singletons. Sequencing was done on a sample of peripheral blood. The receptors were sampled from a man aged 50-59 years with active or convalescent COVID-19. Each CDR3 is given with its conserved first and last residue. The D gene is left open where the match is weak. Clone size is given for some rows only: seen once, a few or many times, or a class if the clone is expanded.

V gene	clone size	J gene	D gene	CDR3 protein	CDR3 DNA
TRBV7-9	.	TRBJ2-2	.	CASLVLPTNTGELFF	TGTGCCAGCTTAGTCTTGCCAACGAACACCGGGGAGCTGTTTTTT
TRBV16	.	TRBJ1-3	.	CASSQQSGNTIYF	TGTGCCAGCAGCCAACAATCTGGAAACACCATATATTTT
TRBV9	.	TRBJ2-1	TRBD2	CASSVASSGYNEQFF	TGTGCCAGCAGCGTAGCTTCTAGCGGCTACAATGAGCAGTTCTTC
TRBV6-5	.	TRBJ1-1	TRBD1	CASSVGQWMNTEAFF	TGTGCCAGCAGCGTGGGACAGTGGATGAACACTGAAGCTTTCTTT
TRBV19	.	TRBJ2-5	TRBD1	CASSVHRGRGETQYF	TGTGCCAGTAGTGTCCACAGGGGCAGGGGAGAGACCCAGTACTTC
TRBV4-1	.	TRBJ2-7	.	CASSQEVPLPYSSDKQYF	TGCGCCAGCAGCCAAGAAGTCCCGTTACCCTACTCCTCTGACAAGCAGTACTTC
TRBV6-5	.	TRBJ1-2	TRBD1	CASGTGPNYGYTF	TGTGCCAGCGGGACAGGGCCTAACTATGGCTACACCTTC
TRBV2	.	TRBJ1-2	TRBD1	CASSKTGARANYGYTF	TGTGCCAGCAGTAAGACAGGGGCCAGGGCTAACTATGGCTACACCTTC
TRBV11-2	few	TRBJ1-2	.	CASSSAWGGYGYTF	TGTGCCAGCAGCTCCGCCTGGGGAGGCTATGGCTACACCTTC
TRBV13	.	TRBJ1-5	TRBD1	CASSRQGEGQPQHF	TGTGCCAGCAGCCGACAGGGGGAGGGTCAGCCCCAGCATTTT
TRBV5-1	once	TRBJ2-7	.	CASSLGLSSYEQYF	TGCGCCAGCAGCTTGGGCCTAAGCTCCTACGAGCAGTACTTC
TRBV18	.	TRBJ2-5	TRBD1	CASSPPGTGQETQYF	TGTGCCAGCTCACCCCCCGGGACAGGGCAAGAGACCCAGTACTTC
TRBV2	few	TRBJ1-1	TRBD1	CASRINRGTEAFF	TGTGCCAGCAGGATTAACAGGGGAACTGAAGCTTTCTTT
TRBV2	.	TRBJ2-3	.	CASAGGSDTQYF	TGTGCCAGCGCCGGGGGTTCAGATACGCAGTATTTT
TRBV5-6	.	TRBJ1-1	.	CASSLRGRNTEAFF	TGTGCCAGCAGCTTACGGGGGAGGAACACTGAAGCTTTCTTT
TRBV12-5	.	TRBJ2-2	.	CASGLVREAGGELFF	TGTGCTAGTGGTTTGGTAAGGGAGGCCGGCGGGGAGCTGTTTTTT
TRBV18	.	TRBJ2-1	.	CASSPSQGAYNEQFF	TGTGCCAGCTCACCTAGCCAGGGCGCCTACAATGAGCAGTTCTTC
TRBV19	once	TRBJ1-5	.	CASSMVGGQPQHF	TGTGCCAGTAGTATGGTTGGGGGCCAGCCCCAGCATTTT
TRBV5-6	.	TRBJ1-6	.	CASSWNRWDSPLHF	TGTGCCAGCAGCTGGAACAGGTGGGATTCACCCCTCCACTTT
TRBV7-2	.	TRBJ1-4	TRBD1	CASSLGGQGWEKLFF	TGTGCCAGCAGCTTAGGGGGACAGGGATGGGAAAAACTGTTTTTT
TRBV7-9	.	TRBJ2-6	.	CASSLVQGPGANVLTF	TGTGCCAGCAGCTTAGTCCAGGGCCCTGGGGCCAACGTCCTGACTTTC
TRBV27	.	TRBJ1-2	.	CASSEQGNYGYTF	TGTGCCAGCAGTGAACAGGGAAATTATGGCTACACCTTC
TRBV5-5	.	TRBJ2-7	TRBD1	CASSFNRGLSYEQYF	TGTGCCAGCAGCTTTAACAGGGGGCTTTCCTACGAGCAGTACTTC
TRBV7-9	.	TRBJ1-2	TRBD1	CASSSQGEDGYTF	TGTGCCAGCAGCTCACAGGGGGAAGACGGCTACACCTTC
TRBV2	.	TRBJ2-1	TRBD2	CASSGPGLAFDEQFF	TGTGCCAGCAGTGGTCCGGGACTAGCATTCGATGAGCAGTTCTTC
TRBV5-1	few	TRBJ1-6	.	CASSSGSTGSSYSPLHF	TGCGCCAGCAGCTCGGGTTCCACAGGGAGTTCTTATTCACCCCTCCACTTT
TRBV6-5	.	TRBJ1-1	TRBD1	CASSSGQGMGTEAFF	TGTGCCAGCAGTTCGGGACAGGGAATGGGCACTGAAGCTTTCTTT
TRBV2	.	TRBJ2-3	TRBD2	CASRASGGTDTQYF	TGTGCCAGCAGGGCTAGCGGGGGCACAGATACGCAGTATTTT
TRBV16	.	TRBJ2-3	.	CASSRAGQGTDTQYF	TGTGCCAGCAGCCGAGCGGGACAGGGCACAGATACGCAGTATTTT
TRBV5-1	.	TRBJ2-2	TRBD1	CASSLDRGSGELFF	TGCGCCAGCAGCCTCGACAGGGGGTCCGGGGAGCTGTTTTTT
TRBV5-1	.	TRBJ2-5	TRBD2	CASSLAASGTQETQYF	TGCGCCAGCAGCTTGGCCGCTAGCGGGACCCAAGAGACCCAGTACTTC
TRBV5-1	.	TRBJ2-3	TRBD2	CASSPGGGLAGTHF	TGCGCCAGCAGCCCGGGCGGCGGACTAGCGGGGACCCATTTT
TRBV18	once	TRBJ2-7	TRBD2	CASSLLAGTDEQYF	TGTGCCAGCTCACTACTAGCGGGCACCGACGAGCAGTACTTC
TRBV11-2	.	TRBJ2-3	.	CASSLGGSRATDTQYF	TGTGCCAGCAGCTTAGGGGGTAGCAGGGCCACAGATACGCAGTATTTT
TRBV12-3/TRBV12-4	.	TRBJ1-5	.	CASSLSGNQPQHF	TGTGCCAGCAGTTTATCGGGCAATCAGCCCCAGCATTTT
TRBV7-2	.	TRBJ1-1	.	CASSREGPMNTEAFF	TGTGCCAGCAGCCGGGAGGGCCCAATGAACACTGAAGCTTTCTTT
TRBV12-3/TRBV12-4	.	TRBJ1-2	TRBD1	CASTPDRAVGYTF	TGTGCCAGCACCCCCGACAGGGCTGTAGGCTACACCTTC
TRBV25-1	.	TRBJ2-1	TRBD2	CASSRAGGLNEQFF	TGTGCCAGCTCCCGCGCGGGGGGCCTTAATGAGCAGTTCTTC
TRBV7-2	.	TRBJ1-1	.	CASSPRQGGTEAFF	TGTGCCAGCAGCCCCCGGCAGGGAGGGACTGAAGCTTTCTTT
TRBV2	.	TRBJ2-2	.	CASSEGRVATGELFF	TGTGCCAGCAGTGAGGGCAGGGTGGCGACCGGGGAGCTGTTTTTT
TRBV10-1	.	TRBJ1-1	TRBD1	CASSEPRGDSRPRRKGTEAFF	TGCGCCAGCAGTGAGCCGCGGGGGGACAGCCGCCCTCGCAGAAAGGGCACTGAAGCTTTCTTT